This entry features one T cell receptor (beta chain) sequence. The antigen remains undetermined. All TRB cDNA libraries came from 5' RACE performed with UMI labels. TCRdb processed the 5' RACE reads again and assigns one entry to each CDR3 protein, with no DNA. The sample includes around 140,000 distinct CDR3 sequences. The sample belongs to a study of CXCR3-negative and CXCR3-positive naive CD8 T cells. At the level of the study: Roughly 135 million TRB reads were obtained overall (about 1.5 +/- 0.3 million per library).

Broader study findings: Similar TRBV-TRBJ usage was seen in naive cells (both CXCR3-negative and CXCR3-positive), but memory cells differed. In both naive subsets diversity was comparably high, whereas memory CD8+ cells showed much lower diversity.

The CDR3 length is 16 residues. Germline CDR1 is SEHNR and CDR2 is FQNEAQ (reference sequence). Sequencing was carried out using naive CXCR3- CD8+ T cells from blood. Regarding subset: CD45RO-CCR7+CD27+CD95- naive CD8+ T cells lacking CXCR3 (TNR3-). J is TRBJ2-7 and V is TRBV7-9; there is no DNA to check the TCRdb D call of TRBD2. The TCR originated in a human donor in good health. Some clones in this sample may be carry-over from other donors' samples. The CDR3 here is CASSVVSGTISYEQYF.